Listed here is a single T cell receptor (beta chain). Germline V lookup: CDR1 SGHTA, CDR2 FQGTGA. This CDR3 has 15 residues. J was trimmed by 3 bases and V by 5 bases; bases with no gene match: 8. The data derive from a study of blood T cell repertoires in COVID-19. Study context: In each case, the material was cDNA or gDNA derived from T cells, B-cell-depleted T cells, or PBMCs.

This table comes from immunoSEQ multiplex PCR, and its TCRdb copy is limited to in-frame clones, with some not included. Of 60,000 to 80,000 clones listed, 75% to 90% are singletons. Seattle-derived patients entered the study during active infection and were followed longitudinally. Sample: peripheral blood. The V and J genes are TRBV7-3 and TRBJ2-3; TRBD1 matches 7 bases. This receptor was taken from a man over 45 with COVID-19, enrolled during active disease. DNA of the CDR3: TGTGCCAGCAGCCGAGGGACCAGGGGGACAGATACGCAGTATTTT. It is translated as CASSRGTRGTDTQYF.